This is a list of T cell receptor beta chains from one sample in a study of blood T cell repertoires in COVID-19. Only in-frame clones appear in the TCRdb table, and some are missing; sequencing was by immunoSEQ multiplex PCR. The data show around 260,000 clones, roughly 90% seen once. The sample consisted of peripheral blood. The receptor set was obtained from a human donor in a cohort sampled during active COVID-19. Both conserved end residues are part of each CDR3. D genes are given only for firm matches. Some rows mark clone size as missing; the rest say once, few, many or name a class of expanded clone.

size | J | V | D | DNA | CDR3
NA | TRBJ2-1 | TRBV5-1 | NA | TGCGCCAGCAGCTTGGCCCTGGACTCCGGTGAGCAGTTCTTC | CASSLALDSGEQFF
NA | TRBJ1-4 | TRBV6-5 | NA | TGTGCCAGCAGTTACCGGGGTTCTAGACTCGGTGAAAAACTGTTTTTT | CASSYRGSRLGEKLFF
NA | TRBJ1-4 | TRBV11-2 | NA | TGTGCCAGCAGTCTAGGGTGGAGGGCTGCAACTAATGAAAAACTGTTTTTT | CASSLGWRAATNEKLFF
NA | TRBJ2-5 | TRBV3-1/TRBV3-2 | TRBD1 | TGTGCCAGCAGCCGTGGGACAGCACAAGAGACCCAGTACTTC | CASSRGTAQETQYF
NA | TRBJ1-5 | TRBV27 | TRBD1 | TGTGCCAGCAGTGGGTGGGACAGAGGGTATCAGCCCCAGCATTTT | CASSGWDRGYQPQHF
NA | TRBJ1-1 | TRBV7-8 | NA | TGTGCCAGCAGCTTAGCGAGCGGGAACACTGAAGCTTTCTTT | CASSLASGNTEAFF
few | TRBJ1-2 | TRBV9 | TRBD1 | TGTGCCAGCAGCGTAGTGGGACAGGGTGACTATGGCTACACCTTC | CASSVVGQGDYGYTF
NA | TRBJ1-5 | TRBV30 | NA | TGTGCCTGGAGTGTTAGGGGCAGCTCCAATCAGCCCCAGCATTTT | CAWSVRGSSNQPQHF
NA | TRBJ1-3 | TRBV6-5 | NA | TGTGCCAGCAGTTACTTCGCAGGGACTGGAAACACCATATATTTT | CASSYFAGTGNTIYF
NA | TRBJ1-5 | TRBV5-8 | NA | TGTGCCAGCAGCTTGGGGACAGAGAGAAATCAGCCCCAGCATTTT | CASSLGTERNQPQHF
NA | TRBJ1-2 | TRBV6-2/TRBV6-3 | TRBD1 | TGTGCCAGCAGCCGGGCGGACAGGGGCCCTCTCCACTTC | CASSRADRGPLHF
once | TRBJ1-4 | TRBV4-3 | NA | TGCGCCAGCAGCCAAGATTGGGGCGAAAAACTGTTTTTT | CASSQDWGEKLFF
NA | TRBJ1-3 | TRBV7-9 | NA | TGTGCCCAAGCGGCCTCTGGAAACACCATATATTTT | CAQAASGNTIYF
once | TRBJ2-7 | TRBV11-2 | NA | TGTGCCAGCAGCTTAGATTTAGCACACCTCTGGGAGCAGTACTTC | CASSLDLAHLWEQYF
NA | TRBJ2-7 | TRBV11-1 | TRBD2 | TGTGCCAGCAGCCCGTTGGATAGCGGGAGGTACGAGCAGTACTTC | CASSPLDSGRYEQYF
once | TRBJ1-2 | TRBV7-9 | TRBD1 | TGTGCCAGCACCACCGACAGGGTGGGTGCCTATGGCTACACCTTC | CASTTDRVGAYGYTF
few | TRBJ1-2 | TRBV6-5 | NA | TGTGCCAGCAGTTACGGCGGCGACTATGGCTACACCTTC | CASSYGGDYGYTF
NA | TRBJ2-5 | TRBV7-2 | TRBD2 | TGTGCCAGCAGACGTCAAATAGCGGGAGGGCCGTTGGAGACCCAGTACTTC | CASRRQIAGGPLETQYF
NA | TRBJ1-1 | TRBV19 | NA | TGTGCCAGTAGTATAGCGAGGGACACTGAAGCTTTCTTT | CASSIARDTEAFF
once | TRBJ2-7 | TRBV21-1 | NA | NA | CASSVGQGANYEQYF
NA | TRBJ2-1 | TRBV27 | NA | TGTGCCAGCAGGTTGGGCCATGAGCAGTTCTTC | CASRLGHEQFF
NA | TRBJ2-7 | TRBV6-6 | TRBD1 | TGTGCCAGCAGCAATCCGGGACAGGTCTACGAGCAGTACTTC | CASSNPGQVYEQYF
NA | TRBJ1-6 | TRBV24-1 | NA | TGTGCCACCAGTGATTCTCGGGCAGGGCATAATTCACCCCTCCACTTT | CATSDSRAGHNSPLHF
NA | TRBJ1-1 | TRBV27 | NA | TGTGCCAGCTCGAACCTAGGGGGGGCAGATACTGAAGCTTTCTTT | CASSNLGGADTEAFF
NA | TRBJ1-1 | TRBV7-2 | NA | TGTGCCAGCAGCCTATATTTGAACACTGAAGCTTTCTTT | CASSLYLNTEAFF
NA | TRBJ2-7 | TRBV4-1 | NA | TGCGCCAGCAGCCTCGAGCCGGGTTCCTACGAGCAGTACTTC | CASSLEPGSYEQYF
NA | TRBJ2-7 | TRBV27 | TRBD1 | TGTGCCACCTCCGAGGACAGGGCGACCTACGAGCAGTACTTC | CATSEDRATYEQYF
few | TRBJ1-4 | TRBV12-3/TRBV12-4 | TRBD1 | TGTGCCAGCAGTTTCGGACAGGCTAAACTGTTTTTT | CASSFGQAKLFF
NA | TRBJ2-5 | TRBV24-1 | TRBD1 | TGTGCCACCAGTGGCGGCAGGGGGATGGGAGAGACCCAGTACTTC | CATSGGRGMGETQYF
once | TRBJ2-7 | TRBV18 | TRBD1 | TGTGCCAGCTCACCCCTACGAGGACAGGCCTACGAGCAGTACTTC | CASSPLRGQAYEQYF
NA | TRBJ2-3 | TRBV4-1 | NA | TGCGCCAGCAGCCATGCCTCAGGGGACCGCACAGATACGCAGTATTTT | CASSHASGDRTDTQYF
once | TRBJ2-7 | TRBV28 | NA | TGTGCCAGCAGTCCTCAGGAGGGCCTTGGGGGGCAGTACTTC | CASSPQEGLGGQYF
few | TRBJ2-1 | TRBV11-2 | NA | TGTGCCAGCAGCTTAGGACCACGGGGGGCGGGGTTCAATGAGCAGTTCTTC | CASSLGPRGAGFNEQFF
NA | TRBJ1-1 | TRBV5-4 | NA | TGTGCCAGCAGCTCCGGAAGCGCGGAGGCTTTCTTT | CASSSGSAEAFF
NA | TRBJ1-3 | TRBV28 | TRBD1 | TGTGCCAGCAGTCCACCCGGGGACAGGGTAATTGGAAACACCATATATTTT | CASSPPGDRVIGNTIYF
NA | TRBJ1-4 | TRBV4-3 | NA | TGCGCCAGCAGCCAAGAACCGGGACACACTAATAATAATGAAAAACTGTTTTTT | CASSQEPGHTNNNEKLFF
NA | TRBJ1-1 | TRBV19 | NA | TGTGCCAGTATTGGGGGCGGGTGGTCTGAAGCTTTCTTT | CASIGGGWSEAFF
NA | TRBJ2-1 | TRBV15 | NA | TGTGCCACCAGCAGAGGGGGCGCTGACAATGAGCAGTTCTTC | CATSRGGADNEQFF
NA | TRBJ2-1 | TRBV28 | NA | TGTGCCAGCAGTCCCCCCGGGACACCCTACAATGAGCAGTTCTTC | CASSPPGTPYNEQFF
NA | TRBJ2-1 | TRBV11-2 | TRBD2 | TGTGCCAGCAGCATCATACCTAAGACTAGCGGGAGCTACAATGAGCAGTTCTTC | CASSIIPKTSGSYNEQFF
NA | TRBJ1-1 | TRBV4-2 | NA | TGTGCCAGCAGCCAAGAGACAGTTCTGAACACTGAAGCTTTCTTT | CASSQETVLNTEAFF
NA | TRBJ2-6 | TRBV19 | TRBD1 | TGTGCCAGCAGTAAGACAGGGGGCGCGAGTGGGGCCAACGTCCTGACTTTC | CASSKTGGASGANVLTF
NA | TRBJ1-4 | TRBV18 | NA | TGTGCCAGCTCACCACCGACTTCCGGGGGAAATGAAAAACTGTTTTTT | CASSPPTSGGNEKLFF
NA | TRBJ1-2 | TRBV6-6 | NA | TGTGCCAGCAGTTACCACACAGGGAACTATGGCTACACCTTC | CASSYHTGNYGYTF
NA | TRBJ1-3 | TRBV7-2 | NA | TGTGCCAGCAGCTTGGGGGCAGGGGCCGGAAACACCATATATTTT | CASSLGAGAGNTIYF
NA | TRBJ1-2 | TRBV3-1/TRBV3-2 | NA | TGTGCCAGCAGCCAAGTATCGGGGTCCCTGGATGGCTACACCTTC | CASSQVSGSLDGYTF
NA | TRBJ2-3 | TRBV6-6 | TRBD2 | TGTGCCAGCAGTTACTCCCGGGGGTGGGGGGGGGATACGCAGTATTTT | CASSYSRGWGGDTQYF
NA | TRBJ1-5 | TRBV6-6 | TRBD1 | TGTGCCAGCAGTTATCCCTCAGGGGGAAGCAATCAGCCCCAGCATTTT | CASSYPSGGSNQPQHF
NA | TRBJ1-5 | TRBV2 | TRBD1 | TGTGCCAGCAGTGAAGCGCTTAGGACAGGGCATCAGCCCCAGCATTTT | CASSEALRTGHQPQHF
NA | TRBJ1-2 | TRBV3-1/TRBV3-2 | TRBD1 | TGTGCCAGCAGCCAAGGACAGGGCTATCGCTACACCTTC | CASSQGQGYRYTF
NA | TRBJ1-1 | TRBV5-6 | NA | TGTGCCAGCAGCCCCAGCCTCGACAGGAACACTGAAGCTTTCTTT | CASSPSLDRNTEAFF
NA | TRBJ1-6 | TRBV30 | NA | TGTGCCTGGAGTAACAGGGAAAATTCACCCCTCCACTTT | CAWSNRENSPLHF
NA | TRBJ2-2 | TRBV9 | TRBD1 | TGTGCCAGCAGCGCAGGGGGGAACACCGGGGAGCTGTTTTTT | CASSAGGNTGELFF
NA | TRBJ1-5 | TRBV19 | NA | TGTGCCAGTAGTATGGCAACAGGGCGCGTTCAGCCCCAGCATTTT | CASSMATGRVQPQHF
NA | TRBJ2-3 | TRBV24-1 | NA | TGTGCCACCAGTGATTCCGACAGGGAGGTAGATACGCAGTATTTT | CATSDSDREVDTQYF
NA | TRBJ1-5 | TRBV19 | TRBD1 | TGTGCCAGTAGTGTCACGGGGGGACAGGTCAGGGGTCAGCCCCAGCATTTT | CASSVTGGQVRGQPQHF